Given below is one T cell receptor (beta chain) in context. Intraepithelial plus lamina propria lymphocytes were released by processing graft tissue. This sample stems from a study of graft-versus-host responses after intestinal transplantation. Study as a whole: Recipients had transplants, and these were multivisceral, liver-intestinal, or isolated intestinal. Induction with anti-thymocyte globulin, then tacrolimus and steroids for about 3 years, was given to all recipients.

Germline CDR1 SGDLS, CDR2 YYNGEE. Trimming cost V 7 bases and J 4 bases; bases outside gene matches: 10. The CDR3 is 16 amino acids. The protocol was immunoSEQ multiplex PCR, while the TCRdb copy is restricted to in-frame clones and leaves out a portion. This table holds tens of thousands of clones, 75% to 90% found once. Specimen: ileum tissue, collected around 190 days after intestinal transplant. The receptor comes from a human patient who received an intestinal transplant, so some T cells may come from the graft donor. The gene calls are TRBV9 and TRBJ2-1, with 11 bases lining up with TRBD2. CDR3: CASGGATSGVYNEQFF. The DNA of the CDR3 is TGTGCCAGCGGGGGGGCGACTAGCGGGGTTTACAATGAGCAGTTCTTC.